This is a list of T cell receptor beta chains from one sample in a study of graft-versus-host responses after intestinal transplantation. Data came from immunoSEQ multiplex PCR; TCRdb stores just in-frame clones and leaves some out. The sample yields over 80,000 clones, about 82% seen once. This sample comprised PBMCs, obtained 255 days after intestinal transplant. These TCRs come from a human patient who received an intestinal transplant, so some T cells may come from the graft donor. CDR3s include the opening cysteine and the closing phenylalanine or tryptophan. Fields, in order: CDR3 protein, J gene, V gene.

CASSLKAVASTDTQYF,TRBJ2-3,TRBV7-3
CASSERGMGSNEQFF,TRBJ2-1,TRBV6-1
CASSQRTLAGGRETQYF,TRBJ2-5,TRBV4-1
CSVATGTGNTIYF,TRBJ1-3,TRBV29-1
CAISVGGGGYTF,TRBJ1-2,TRBV10-3
CASSSPGAQFYGYTF,TRBJ1-2,TRBV19
CASSLLALPYNEQFF,TRBJ2-1,TRBV6-1
CAIRDGHSQPQHF,TRBJ1-5,TRBV10-3
CATHFGPGLEAFF,TRBJ1-1,TRBV27
CASSYGTDSYEQYF,TRBJ2-7,TRBV6-5
CASSLWGGGTEAFF,TRBJ1-1,TRBV28
CASSPPAKDSYNEQFF,TRBJ2-1,TRBV18
CASSFPSGRAFF,TRBJ1-1,TRBV28
CASSIPTSPYGYTF,TRBJ1-2,TRBV19
CASSLLGTGYSPLHF,TRBJ1-6,TRBV27
CASSLDAGGYTF,TRBJ1-2,TRBV7-9
CASSLVGAPEKLFF,TRBJ1-4,TRBV5-4
CASSEAGGGLRIETQYF,TRBJ2-5,TRBV2
CASSWTGSEAFF,TRBJ1-1,TRBV25-1
CASSLGQGPDTQYF,TRBJ2-3,TRBV5-1
CASSPLAGGPDTQYF,TRBJ2-3,TRBV5-1
CASSQDLGTGEVTKNIQYF,TRBJ2-4,TRBV4-2
CASSGRGRTGELFF,TRBJ2-2,TRBV2
CASSYSFTGGISPLHF,TRBJ1-6,TRBV6-5
CASSLSGQGANSPLHF,TRBJ1-6,TRBV5-1
CASSQETGGLGGANVLTF,TRBJ2-6,TRBV4-2
CASSLQAGGSSYEQYF,TRBJ2-7,TRBV7-8
CASSLAGRGTEAFF,TRBJ1-1,TRBV7-3
CASNQDRVNIEQFF,TRBJ2-1,TRBV6-1
CASSLTLPNTEAFF,TRBJ1-1,TRBV11-2
CASRPKDSLYEQYF,TRBJ2-7,TRBV7-9
CAGHRAGYGYTF,TRBJ1-2,TRBV19
CASSPAVQGGQPQHF,TRBJ1-5,TRBV27
CASRIAGLGNEQFF,TRBJ2-1,TRBV5-4
CASSDLKTGELFF,TRBJ2-2,TRBV6-4
CASSTPGGGRSATREAFF,TRBJ1-1,TRBV7-8
CASSVGGTGADTQYF,TRBJ2-3,TRBV9
CASSPSTPYGYTF,TRBJ1-2,TRBV18
CASSYLGQGVFGVLTF,TRBJ2-6,TRBV6-5
CASSLSVSSGGSYNEQFF,TRBJ2-1,TRBV27
CSVEAGRETDTQYF,TRBJ2-3,TRBV29-1
CASSPGTGTVIAKNIQYF,TRBJ2-4,TRBV28
CASSVTGEIGGANVLTF,TRBJ2-6,TRBV9
CASRHRGLGTNGYTF,TRBJ1-2,TRBV18
CASSPAGVTSTDTQYF,TRBJ2-3,TRBV9
CASSLSPAAGETQYF,TRBJ2-5,TRBV7-2
CASSPRDRDNSPLHF,TRBJ1-6,TRBV4-2
CASSAQGRANTGELFF,TRBJ2-2,TRBV5-6
CAIARETYEQYF,TRBJ2-7,TRBV6-1
CASSLFRGENQPQHF,TRBJ1-5,TRBV28
CASSINNNQPQHF,TRBJ1-5,TRBV19
CASSQDRGSQPQHF,TRBJ1-5,TRBV4-2
CASSGGYGYTF,TRBJ1-2,TRBV5-6
CASTPVAGVTETQYF,TRBJ2-5,TRBV5-1